This TCR beta chain was obtained from a study of technical replicates of blood from a few donors. This clone was found once. Per germline, CDR1 SNHLY and CDR2 FYNNEI. V shed 11 bases, J shed 3 bases, and the junction held 2 bases outside the gene matches. The CDR3 is 12 residues long. The method was immunoSEQ multiplex PCR; TCRdb's version includes in-frame clones alone and lacks a portion of them. The repertoire holds roughly 68,000 clones, 91% seen once, with approximately 4.8% in the top ten. The TCR comes from a human donor in good health. Some clones in this sample may be carry-over from other donors' samples. The chain has TRBV2 and TRBJ1-4, with 8 bases aligning to TRBD1. Sequences were obtained from PBMCs. CDR3 coding DNA: TGTGCCGGACAGGGATCTAATGAAAAACTGTTTTTT. Its translation: CAGQGSNEKLFF.